The clone carrying this TCR beta chain was counted only a few times. The target antigen is unknown. The sample originates from a study of cytomegalovirus exposure and HLA in healthy donors. The overall study: Sequencing of 150 million to 200 million T cells in an earlier analysis found roughly 120 million unique TCR beta sequences. Regarding the study as a whole: Later on, an analysis showed TCR association rates differing by HLA locus, with DRB1 the most and HLA-C the fewest.

The V and J ends lost 2 bases and 0 bases respectively, with 10 bases between them. The CDR3 has 16 amino acids. Germline V gene sequence: CDR1 MNHEY, CDR2 SVGAGI. PCR involved 60 Vbeta and 13 Jbeta primers. Libraries were prepared by immunoSEQ multiplex PCR; TCRdb keeps only in-frame clonotypes and omits some of them. The table shows some 160,000 clones, with 76% occurring only once. This chain uses TRBV6-5 with TRBJ1-4; no clear D. The source is a woman aged 40 to 50 in good health and CMV-seronegative. The sequenced material came from PBMCs. The CDR3 here is CASSYGSPPTNEKLFF. DNA for the CDR3: TGTGCCAGCAGTTACGGTAGCCCTCCAACTAATGAAAAACTGTTTTTT.